Listed here are 21 T cell receptor beta chains from one sample, sequenced in a study of control samples from healthy donors and cancer patients. Using immunoSEQ multiplex PCR, the repertoire was profiled, and TCRdb retains in-frame clones only, with some absent. Of around 76,000 clones listed, 90% to 95% are singletons. Sequencing used blood. The source is a woman aged 40 to 50 in good health.

The rearrangement links TRBV15 to TRBJ2-7, with 10 positions matching TRBD1. The germline gives CDR1 LNHNV, CDR2 YYDKDF (reference sequence). V dropped 0 bases and J dropped 4; count of bases not matched to a gene: 6. The CDR3 consists of 16 residues. CDR3 region: CATSRDSGQGVYEQYF. For the CDR3, the DNA is TGTGCCACCAGCAGAGATTCCGGACAGGGGGTTTACGAGCAGTACTTC. The full variable domain, completed using reference TRBV15 and TRBJ2-7, is DAMVIQNPRYQVTQFGKPVTLSCSQTLNHNVMYWYQQKSSQAPKLLFHYYDKDFNNEADTPDNFQSRRPNTSFCFLDIRSPGLGDTAMYLCATSRDSGQGVYEQYFGPGTRLTVT.

Only one count was recorded for this clone. This chain uses TRBV9 with TRBJ2-3; 11 bases line up with TRBD2. This CDR3 contains 16 residues. Germline V lookup: CDR1 SGDLS, CDR2 YYNGEE. The J segment lost 4 bases and the V segment lost 4 bases, leaving 8 bases of the junction unmatched. The CDR3 DNA reads as TGTGCCAGCAGCACCCGGGGACTAGCGGAAGCAGATACGCAGTATTTT. This gives the protein CASSTRGLAEADTQYF.

The CDR3 region has the DNA TGCAGCGTTGTTAGGGTTGTAGGAGGAGAGCAGTACTTC. Translated, it gives CSVVRVVGGEQYF. This sequence joins TRBV29-1 and TRBJ2-7; a weak D match, TRBD2 (5 bases). The CDR3 has 13 residues. In germline, CDR1 is SQVTM, CDR2 ANQGSEA. Trimming stripped 4 bases from V and 7 bases from J, with 17 bases between.

The chain employs TRBV5-1 and TRBJ2-7, with D perhaps matching TRBD1 or TRBD2 (6 bases each). CDR1 is SGHRS and CDR2 is YFSETQ in the germline V gene. CDR3 length equals 15 residues. Trimming took off 0 bases at V and 6 bases at J, with 16 bases between the two ends. CDR3 sequence (DNA): TGCGCCAGCAGCTTGGCTACCTCGGGGGCGGGCGAGCAGTACTTC. It codes for CASSLATSGAGEQYF.

The chain employs TRBV5-5 and TRBJ1-1; D not certain. Germline CDR1 and CDR2: SGHKS and YYEKEE (reference sequence). The germline V and J ends were trimmed by 2 bases and 2 bases, with 10 bases remaining between them. This CDR3 contains 14 residues. CDR3 sequence reads: CASSFSHQNTEAFF. The CDR3 nucleotides read TGTGCCAGCAGCTTCTCTCACCAAAACACTGAAGCTTTCTTT.

The chain combines TRBV19 with TRBJ2-5; D not certain. Trimming took off 5 bases at V and 2 bases at J, with 9 bases between the two ends. CDR3 size: 13 residues. CDR1 is LNHDA, CDR2 SQIVND, per germline (reference sequence). The CDR3 protein is CASSWGRQETQYF. The CDR3 bases are TGTGCCAGTAGTTGGGGAAGGCAAGAGACCCAGTACTTC.

The chain employs TRBV13 and TRBJ2-3, with 8 positions matching TRBD1. CDR3 length equals 16 residues. V lost 3 bases, J lost 3 bases, and 8 bases stayed unmatched. The germline V gene encodes CDR1 PRHDT and CDR2 FYEKMQ (reference sequence). The CDR3 DNA reads TGTGCCAGCAGCTTCGCAGGGGGCGCCTCTACAGATACGCAGTATTTT. It specifies CASSFAGGASTDTQYF.

The chain joins TRBV6-5 to TRBJ1-3; D might be TRBD1 (6 bases). The CDR3 is 16 amino acids. Germline V gene sequence: CDR1 MNHEY, CDR2 SVGAGI. Trimming removed 2 bases from V and 7 bases from J, with 18 bases in between. The CDR3: CASSYNREGVRNTIYF. The CDR3 DNA sequence: TGTGCCAGCAGTTACAACAGGGAGGGGGTTCGGAACACCATATATTTT.

This sequence joins TRBV30 and TRBJ1-5, with D perhaps matching TRBD1 (6 bases). V shed 5 bases and J shed 5 bases, with 13 bases lying between them. The CDR3 has 13 amino acids. Germline V gene lookup returns CDR1 GTSNPN and CDR2 SVGIG (reference sequence). The CDR3, as DNA: TGTGCCTGGGCTCTTACAGGGCATCAGCCCCAGCATTTT. Translated, it gives CAWALTGHQPQHF.

This clone was detected once. The V gene is TRBV27, the J gene TRBJ2-3; a possible D gene is TRBD1 (5 bases). V was clipped by 5 bases and J by 7 bases, with 13 bases between them. The CDR3 is 13 residues long. From germline, CDR1 is MNHEY and CDR2 SMNVEV (reference sequence). The chain's CDR3 is CASSINRQNTQYF. In DNA, the CDR3 is TGTGCCAGCAGTATCAACAGGCAAAATACGCAGTATTTT.

CDR3 nucleotides: TGTGCCAGCAGTGAGAGTCGGACAGGGGAAGAGACCCAGTACTTC. Translating it yields CASSESRTGEETQYF. The V and J genes are TRBV2 and TRBJ2-5, with TRBD1 identical over 9 bases. CDR1 is SNHLY, CDR2 FYNNEI, per germline. V trimming: 3 bases; J trimming: 3 bases; junction bases outside the gene matches: 5. The CDR3 sequence is 15 residues long.

The sample holds one count of this clone. This sequence joins TRBV5-8 and TRBJ2-7, with TRBD2 as a possible D gene (5 bases). The CDR3 has 19 residues. Per germline, CDR1 SGHTS and CDR2 YDEGEE. V was pared by 0 bases and J by 2 bases, with 24 bases between. The CDR3 DNA reads TGTGCCAGCAGCTTGGTCCGGGGAACGGACCGACCCGGGGCCTACGAGCAGTACTTC. It yields the protein CASSLVRGTDRPGAYEQYF.

The CDR3 loop reads CASSLDEGTVMNTEAFF. For the CDR3, the DNA is TGTGCCAGCAGCTTAGATGAGGGGACAGTCATGAACACTGAAGCTTTCTTT. The chain combines TRBV7-2 with TRBJ1-1; TRBD1 agrees at 7 bases. Trimming took 1 base from V and 0 from J; bases not matched to a gene: 8. CDR3 length: 17 residues. Per germline, CDR1 SGHTA and CDR2 FQGNSA.

The V and J genes are TRBV6-5 and TRBJ2-7; possibly TRBD2 for D (5 bases). V lost 8 bases, J lost 5 bases, and 22 bases lay in between. CDR1 MNHEY and CDR2 SVGAGI come from the germline V gene. This CDR3 has 15 amino acids. The CDR3 DNA reads TGTGCCAGCTTTTTTGTAGGACCGGTGAGGGACGAGCAGTACTTC. Residues: CASFFVGPVRDEQYF.

The rearrangement joins TRBV12-5 to TRBJ1-5; possibly TRBD1 for D (5 bases). This CDR3 is 15 amino acids long. V lost 1 base, J lost 1 base, and 8 bases lay in between. Germline CDR1 LGHNT, CDR2 FRNRAP. This CDR3 reads CASGLARGSNQPQHF. In DNA form, the CDR3 reads TGTGCTAGTGGTTTGGCCCGGGGGAGCAATCAGCCCCAGCATTTT.

V gene TRBV5-1 combines with J gene TRBJ1-5; TRBD1 might be the D (5 bases). The CDR3 spans 15 residues. CDR1 and CDR2 from the germline V gene are SGHRS and YFSETQ. V gave up 5 bases and J gave up 4 bases, with 16 bases separating them. The CDR3 sequence: CASRPTLGENQPQHF. The CDR3 region has the DNA TGCGCCAGCAGACCCACTCTGGGGGAGAATCAGCCCCAGCATTTT. Full variable domain (outside the CDR3, taken from reference TRBV5-1 and TRBJ1-5): KAGVTQTPRYLIKTRGQQVTLSCSPISGHRSVSWYQQTPGQGLQFLFEYFSETQRNKGNFPGRFSGRQFSNSRSEMNVSTLELGDSALYLCASRPTLGENQPQHFGDGTRLSIL.

V usage is TRBV14 and J usage is TRBJ2-3, with 13 bases identical to TRBD2. CDR3 length: 16 amino acids. From germline, CDR1 is SGHDN and CDR2 FVKESK. J lost 8 bases, V lost 4 bases, and 9 bases had no gene match. CDR3 protein: CASSRPGTSGAVTQYF. Here the CDR3 DNA reads TGTGCCAGCAGCCGCCCGGGGACTAGCGGGGCGGTTACGCAGTATTTT.

The J gene is TRBJ2-6, the V gene TRBV11-3; 12 bases match TRBD2. The germline gives CDR1 SGHNT, CDR2 YENEEA. The J segment lost 0 bases and the V segment lost 5 bases, leaving 5 bases of the junction unmatched. The CDR3 loop spans 18 amino acids. In DNA form, the CDR3 reads TGTGCCAGCAGCCTGGGACTAGCGGGCCACTCTGGGGCCAACGTCCTGACTTTC. Residues: CASSLGLAGHSGANVLTF.

The rearrangement uses TRBV11-2 and TRBJ2-1; either TRBD1 or TRBD2 may fit D (5 bases each). The CDR3 loop spans 19 amino acids. Germline CDR1 is SGHAT and CDR2 is FQNNGV. V lost 2 bases and J lost 6, with 26 bases in between. The chain's CDR3 is CASSLYPSEGQSNSNEQFF. CDR3 sequence (DNA): TGTGCCAGCAGCTTATACCCCAGTGAGGGGCAATCCAACTCCAATGAGCAGTTCTTC.

The genes are TRBV4-1 and TRBJ2-5, with D unresolved. CDR1 and CDR2 (germline): MGHRA, YSYEKL. The V end was cut by 2 bases, the J end by 5 bases, with 12 bases between. This CDR3 comprises 14 residues. The CDR3 DNA reads as TGCGCCAGCAGCCAATATACCCCCGGGGAGACCCAGTACTTC. Translated: CASSQYTPGETQYF.

A remark on this clone: Compared with germline, one end of the junction differs, possibly owing to a read error. This chain joins TRBV5-1 and TRBJ2-7; 8 bases align to TRBD1. CDR1 and CDR2 (germline): SGHRS, YFSETQ. This CDR3 has 14 amino acids. CDR3 coding DNA: TGCGCCAGCAGGTTGGCAGGGGGCTTGTACGAGCAGTACTTC. This sequence encodes CASRLAGGLYEQYF.